One sample yielded the 15 T cell receptor beta chains listed below, sequenced in a study of blood T cell repertoires in COVID-19. Profiled with immunoSEQ multiplex PCR; TCRdb holds only in-frame clones, not every one. This table has 15,000 to 20,000 clones, around 89% appearing once. Sequenced sample: peripheral blood. The source is a woman in her sixties with active COVID-19.

V is TRBV5-5 and J is TRBJ2-7; the D gene is possibly TRBD1 (6 bases). V shed 0 bases and J shed 2 bases, with 9 bases lying between them. Germline CDR1 is SGHKS and CDR2 is YYEKEE (reference sequence). The CDR3 extends over 14 amino acids. CDR3: CASSLAQGTYEQYF. CDR3 DNA: TGTGCCAGCAGCTTGGCGCAGGGGACCTACGAGCAGTACTTC. Looking up the rest from reference TRBV5-5 and TRBJ2-7 gives the full variable domain: DAGVTQSPTHLIKTRGQQVTLRCSPISGHKSVSWYQQVLGQGPQFIFQYYEKEERGRGNFPDRFSARQFPNYSSELNVNALLLGDSALYLCASSLAQGTYEQYFGPGTRLTVT.

The V gene is TRBV29-1, the J gene TRBJ2-3; the D gene is possibly TRBD2 (5 bases). Germline V gene data show CDR1 as SQVTM and CDR2 as ANQGSEA. V was pared by 4 bases and J by 2 bases, with 10 bases between. The CDR3 runs 13 residues. The CDR3 sequence: CSVGTGYTDTQYF. CDR3 nucleotide sequence: TGCAGCGTTGGCACGGGGTACACAGATACGCAGTATTTT.

This rearrangement joins TRBV5-1 to TRBJ1-3; D is undetermined. Germline CDR1 and CDR2: SGHRS and YFSETQ. V dropped 2 bases and J dropped 4 bases, with 10 bases sitting between them. The length of the CDR3 is 14 residues. CDR3 loop: CASSFSLRGNTIYF. The CDR3 nucleotides read TGCGCCAGCAGCTTCTCGCTGCGGGGAAACACCATATATTTT.

The chain couples TRBV6-2 or TRBV6-3 to TRBJ2-7; 7 bases align to TRBD2. The CDR3 length is 14 residues. Germline values: CDR1 MNHEY, CDR2 SVGEGT. Trimming at V came to 6 bases and at J to 6 bases, leaving 11 bases not matched to a gene. In DNA form, the CDR3 reads TGTGCCAGCAGCCCGGGACTAACCCAATCCGAGCAGTACTTC. Protein sequence: CASSPGLTQSEQYF.

J is TRBJ1-2 and V is TRBV6-6, with TRBD1 identical over 9 bases. V lost 6 bases, J lost 2 bases, and 4 bases stayed unmatched. CDR3 length equals 14 residues. Looked up from germline, CDR1 is MNHNY and CDR2 is SVGAGI (reference sequence). The CDR3 nucleotides are TGTGCCAGCAGCTCCGGGACAGGGAACTATGGCTACACCTTC. Its translation: CASSSGTGNYGYTF.

The chain combines TRBV12-3 or TRBV12-4 with TRBJ1-2; TRBD1 agrees at 8 bases. V lost 6 bases, J lost 8 bases, and 8 bases stayed unmatched. The CDR3 spans 13 residues. The CDR3 loop is CASRPTDRDGYTF. The CDR3 nucleotides are TGTGCCAGCAGGCCGACGGACAGGGACGGCTACACCTTC.

V and J are TRBV5-8 and TRBJ1-2; maybe TRBD1 (6 bases). CDR1 is SGHTS and CDR2 is YDEGEE in the germline V gene. V was clipped by 4 bases and J by 2 bases, with 15 bases between them. This CDR3 spans 15 amino acids. In nucleotides, the CDR3 is TGTGCCAGCAGCCAGACGACAGGATTAAACTATGGCTACACCTTC. This gives the protein CASSQTTGLNYGYTF.

The rearrangement links TRBV3-1 (or the pseudogene TRBV3-2) to TRBJ2-1; no reliable D call. CDR1 is LGHDT and CDR2 is YNNKEL in the germline V gene (reference sequence). The CDR3 is 15 amino acids. V was trimmed by 4 bases and J by 5 bases, leaving 15 bases between them. CDR3 DNA: TGTGCCAGCAGCCCATCCGCTGACTTGAACAATGAGCAGTTCTTC. It yields the protein CASSPSADLNNEQFF.

The chain couples TRBV6-5 to TRBJ1-1, with TRBD1 matching over 11 bases. With V trimmed by 11 bases and J by 5 bases, 13 bases remained unmatched. The CDR3 loop spans 15 amino acids. The germline V gene has CDR1 MNHEY and CDR2 SVGAGI. DNA for the CDR3: TGTGCCGGGGTCCCTAGGGACAGGGGGAGTACTGAAGCTTTCTTT. Its protein is CAGVPRDRGSTEAFF.

V is TRBV7-8 and J is TRBJ2-2; 9 nucleotides match TRBD1. The germline V gene encodes CDR1 SGHVS and CDR2 FQNEAQ. The CDR3 contains 15 residues. The V segment lost 5 bases and the J segment 6 bases; nucleotides outside the gene matches: 7. The CDR3 protein is CASSQPGQGAGELFF. The CDR3 DNA reads as TGTGCCAGCAGCCAACCGGGACAGGGAGCCGGGGAGCTGTTTTTT.

V is TRBV6-5 and J is TRBJ1-5, with unresolved D. The V end was cut by 6 bases, the J end by 0 bases, with 12 bases between. CDR3 length equals 15 residues. Germline V lookup: CDR1 MNHEY, CDR2 SVGAGI. The CDR3 is CASRVNGNSNQPQHF. The CDR3 nucleotides are TGTGCCAGCAGGGTAAACGGTAATAGCAATCAGCCCCAGCATTTT.

V gene TRBV11-2 combines with J gene TRBJ2-7; TRBD1 agrees at 11 bases. CDR3 size: 16 residues. CDR1 is SGHAT and CDR2 is FQNNGV in the germline V gene. J lost 0 bases, V lost 1 base, and 2 bases had no gene match. The chain's CDR3 is CASSLGGTGGSYEQYF. Written as DNA, the CDR3 is TGTGCCAGCAGCTTAGGAGGGACAGGGGGCTCCTACGAGCAGTACTTC.

The CDR3: CASSLARVSEQYF. Written as DNA, the CDR3 is TGTGCCAGCAGCTTAGCCCGCGTTTCTGAGCAGTACTTC. The chain is built from TRBV11-1 and TRBJ2-7; D is unresolved. V was cut by 0 bases and J by 7 bases, with 10 bases left in between. This CDR3 has 13 residues. Germline V CDR1 and CDR2: SGHAT, FQDESV (reference sequence).

The gene calls are TRBV2 and TRBJ2-3; 10 bases are a match to TRBD2. The length of the CDR3 is 15 residues. In germline, CDR1 is SNHLY, CDR2 FYNNEI. After removal of 5 bases from V and 0 bases from J, the junction contained 2 bases not matched to a gene. The CDR3 loop is CASSLAGGSTDTQYF. CDR3 coding DNA: TGTGCCAGCAGTTTAGCGGGGGGCAGCACAGATACGCAGTATTTT.

The chain uses TRBV6-6 and TRBJ2-5, with D possibly TRBD1 on 6 matching bases. The CDR3 is 15 residues long. Trimming removed 4 bases from V and 6 bases from J, with 18 bases in between. In germline, CDR1 is MNHNY, CDR2 SVGAGI (reference sequence). This CDR3 reads CASSSPGDRRQTQYF. Here the CDR3 DNA reads TGTGCCAGCAGTTCCCCCGGTGACAGGAGACAGACCCAGTACTTC.